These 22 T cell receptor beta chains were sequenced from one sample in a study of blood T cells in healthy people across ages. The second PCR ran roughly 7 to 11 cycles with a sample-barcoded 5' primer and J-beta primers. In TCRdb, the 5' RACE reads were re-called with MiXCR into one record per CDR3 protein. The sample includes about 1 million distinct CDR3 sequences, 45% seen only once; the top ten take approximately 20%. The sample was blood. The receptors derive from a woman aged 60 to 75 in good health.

In DNA form, the CDR3 reads TGTGCCAGCTCGGGCTCAGCCAAGACCTCCTACGAGCAGTACTTC. This encodes CASSGSAKTSYEQYF. This chain uses TRBV7-8 with TRBJ2-7; D call uncertain. The CDR3 has 15 amino acids. The V end was cut by 8 bases, the J end by 0 bases, with 17 bases between. Germline lookup yields CDR1 SGHVS and CDR2 FQNEAQ.

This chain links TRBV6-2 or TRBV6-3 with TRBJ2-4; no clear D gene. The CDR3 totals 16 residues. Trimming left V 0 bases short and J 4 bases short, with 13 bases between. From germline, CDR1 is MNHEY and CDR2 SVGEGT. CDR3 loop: CASSYSSANFKNIQYF. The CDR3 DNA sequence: TGTGCCAGCAGTTACTCGAGCGCCAATTTTAAAAACATTCAGTACTTC.

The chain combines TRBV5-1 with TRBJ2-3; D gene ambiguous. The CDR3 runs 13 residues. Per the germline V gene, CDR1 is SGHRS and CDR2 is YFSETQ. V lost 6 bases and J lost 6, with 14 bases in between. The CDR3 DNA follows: TGCGCCAGCAAGTCATCGCAAGTGGATACGCAGTATTTT. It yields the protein CASKSSQVDTQYF.

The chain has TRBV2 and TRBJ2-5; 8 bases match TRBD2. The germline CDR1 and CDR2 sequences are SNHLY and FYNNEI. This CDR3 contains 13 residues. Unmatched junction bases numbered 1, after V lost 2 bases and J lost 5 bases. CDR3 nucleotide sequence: TGTGCCAGCAGTGAATCGGGGGGGGAGACCCAGTACTTC. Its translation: CASSESGGETQYF.

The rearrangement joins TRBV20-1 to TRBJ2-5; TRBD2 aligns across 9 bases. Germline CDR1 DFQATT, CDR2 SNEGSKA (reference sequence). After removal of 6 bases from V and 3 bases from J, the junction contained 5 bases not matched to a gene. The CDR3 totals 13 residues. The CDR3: CSAESGGKETQYF. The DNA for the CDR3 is TGCAGTGCGGAAAGCGGGGGGAAAGAGACCCAGTACTTC.

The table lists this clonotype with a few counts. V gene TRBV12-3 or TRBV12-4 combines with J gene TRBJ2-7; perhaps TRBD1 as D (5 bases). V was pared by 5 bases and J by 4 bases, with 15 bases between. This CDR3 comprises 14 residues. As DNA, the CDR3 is TGTGCCAGCAGTGGAGACAGAGGAAATTACGAGCAGTACTTC. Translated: CASSGDRGNYEQYF.

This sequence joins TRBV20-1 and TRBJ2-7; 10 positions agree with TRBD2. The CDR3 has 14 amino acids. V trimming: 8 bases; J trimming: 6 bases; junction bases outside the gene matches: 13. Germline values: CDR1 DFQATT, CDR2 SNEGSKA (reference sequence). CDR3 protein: CSPVGLAGVGEQYF. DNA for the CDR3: TGCAGTCCTGTAGGGCTAGCGGGAGTTGGCGAGCAGTACTTC.

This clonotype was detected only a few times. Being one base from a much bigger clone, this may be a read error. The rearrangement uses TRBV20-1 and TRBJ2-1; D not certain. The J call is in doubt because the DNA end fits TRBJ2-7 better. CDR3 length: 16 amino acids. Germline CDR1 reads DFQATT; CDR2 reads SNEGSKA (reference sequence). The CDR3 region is CSARVKAPNSYNEQYF. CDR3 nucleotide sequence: TGCAGTGCTAGAGTCAAAGCTCCCAATTCCTACAATGAGCAGTACTTC.

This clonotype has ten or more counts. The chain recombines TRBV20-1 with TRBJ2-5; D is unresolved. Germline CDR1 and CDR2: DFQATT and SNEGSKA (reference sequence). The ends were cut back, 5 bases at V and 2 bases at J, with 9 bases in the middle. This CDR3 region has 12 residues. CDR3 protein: CSAAPQQETQYF. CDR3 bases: TGCAGTGCTGCACCCCAGCAAGAGACCCAGTACTTC.

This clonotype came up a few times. Written as DNA, the CDR3 is TGTGCCAGCAGCCCCTTGACAGGAGCCCTTGAAGGCTACACCTTC. This codes for CASSPLTGALEGYTF. The rearrangement links TRBV5-6 to TRBJ1-2, with a weak D call TRBD1 (6 bases). Trimming took off 4 bases at V and 8 bases at J, with 21 bases between the two ends. From germline, CDR1 is SGHDT and CDR2 YYEEEE. CDR3 length: 15 residues.

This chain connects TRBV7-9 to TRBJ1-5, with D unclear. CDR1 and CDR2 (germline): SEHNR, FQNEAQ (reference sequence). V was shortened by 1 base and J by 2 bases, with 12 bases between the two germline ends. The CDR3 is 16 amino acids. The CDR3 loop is CASSLDVPRGNQPQHF. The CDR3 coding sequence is TGTGCCAGCAGCTTAGATGTCCCTCGAGGCAATCAGCCCCAGCATTTT.

The DNA of the CDR3 is TGTGCCAGCAGTAATCTCCGGGACGGTGCCTACGAGCAGTACTTC. This codes for CASSNLRDGAYEQYF. The gene calls are TRBV6-1 and TRBJ2-7, with D perhaps being TRBD1 or TRBD2 (5 bases each). V dropped 5 bases and J dropped 2 bases, with 16 bases sitting between them. CDR1 MNHNS and CDR2 SASEGT come from the germline V gene. The CDR3 runs to 15 residues.

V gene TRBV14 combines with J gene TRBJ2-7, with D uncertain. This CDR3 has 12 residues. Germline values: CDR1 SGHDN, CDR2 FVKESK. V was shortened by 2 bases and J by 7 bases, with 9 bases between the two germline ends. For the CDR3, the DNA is TGTGCCAGCAGCCAATACCCCCTTGAGCAGTACTTC. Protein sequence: CASSQYPLEQYF.

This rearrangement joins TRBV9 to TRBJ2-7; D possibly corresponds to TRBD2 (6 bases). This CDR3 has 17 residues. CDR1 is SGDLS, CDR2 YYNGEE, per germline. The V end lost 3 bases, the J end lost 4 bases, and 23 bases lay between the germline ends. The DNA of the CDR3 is TGTGCCAGCAGCGCAAACCGGGACTTCGCATCGAGGTACGAGCAGTACTTC. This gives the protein CASSANRDFASRYEQYF. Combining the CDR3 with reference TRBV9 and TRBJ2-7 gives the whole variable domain DSGVTQTPKHLITATGQRVTLRCSPRSGDLSVYWYQQSLDQGLQFLIQYYNGEERAKGNILERFSAQQFPDLHSELNLSSLELGDSALYFCASSANRDFASRYEQYFGPGTRLTVT.

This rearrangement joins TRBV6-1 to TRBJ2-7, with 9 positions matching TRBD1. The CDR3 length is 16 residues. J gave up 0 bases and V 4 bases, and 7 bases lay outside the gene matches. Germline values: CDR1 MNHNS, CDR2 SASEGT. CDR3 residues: CASSVAGTGSSYEQYF. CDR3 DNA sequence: TGTGCCAGCAGTGTAGCCGGGACAGGGTCCTCCTACGAGCAGTACTTC.

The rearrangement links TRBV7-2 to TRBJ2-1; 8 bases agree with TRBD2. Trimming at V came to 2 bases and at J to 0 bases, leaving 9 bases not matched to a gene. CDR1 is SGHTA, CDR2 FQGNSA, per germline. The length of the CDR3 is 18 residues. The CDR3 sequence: CASSLRRLAQSSYNEQFF. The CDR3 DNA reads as TGTGCCAGCAGCTTACGCAGACTAGCGCAGAGCTCCTACAATGAGCAGTTCTTC. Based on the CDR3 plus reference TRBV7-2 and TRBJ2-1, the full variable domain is GAGVSQSPSNKVTEKGKDVELRCDPISGHTALYWYRQSLGQGLEFLIYFQGNSAPDKSGLPSDRFSAERTGGSVSTLTIQRTQQEDSAVYLCASSLRRLAQSSYNEQFFGPGTRLTVL.

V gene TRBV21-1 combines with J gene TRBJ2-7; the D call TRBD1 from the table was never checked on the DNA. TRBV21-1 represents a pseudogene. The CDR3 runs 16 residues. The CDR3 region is CASRNYRDRGRYEQYF. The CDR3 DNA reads TGTGCCAGCAGAAACTACCGGGACAGGGGCCGGTACGAGCAGTACTTC.

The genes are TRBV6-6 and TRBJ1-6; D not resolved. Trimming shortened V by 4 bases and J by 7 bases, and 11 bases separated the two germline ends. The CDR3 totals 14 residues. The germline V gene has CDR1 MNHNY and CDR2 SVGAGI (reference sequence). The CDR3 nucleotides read TGTGCCAGCAGTTCCCCCGATTGGAATTCACCCCTCCACTTT. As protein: CASSSPDWNSPLHF.

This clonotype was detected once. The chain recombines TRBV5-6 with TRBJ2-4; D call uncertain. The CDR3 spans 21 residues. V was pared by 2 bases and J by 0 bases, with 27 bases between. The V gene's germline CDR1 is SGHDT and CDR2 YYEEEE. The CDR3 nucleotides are TGTGCCAGCAGCTTTTTAGGAAGTCAAGGGAATCCCACACTAGCCAAAAACATTCAGTACTTC. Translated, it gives CASSFLGSQGNPTLAKNIQYF. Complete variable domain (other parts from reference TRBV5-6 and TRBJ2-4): DAGVTQSPTHLIKTRGQQVTLRCSPKSGHDTVSWYQQALGQGPQFIFQYYEEEERQRGNFPDRFSGHQFPNYSSELNVNALLLGDSALYLCASSFLGSQGNPTLAKNIQYFGAGTRLSVL.

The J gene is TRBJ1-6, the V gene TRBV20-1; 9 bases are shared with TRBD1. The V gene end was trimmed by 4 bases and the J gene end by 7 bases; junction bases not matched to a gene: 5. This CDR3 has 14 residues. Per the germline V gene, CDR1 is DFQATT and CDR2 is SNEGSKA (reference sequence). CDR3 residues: CSAIDRGGNSPLHF. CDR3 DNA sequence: TGCAGTGCTATTGACAGGGGGGGCAATTCACCCCTCCACTTT.

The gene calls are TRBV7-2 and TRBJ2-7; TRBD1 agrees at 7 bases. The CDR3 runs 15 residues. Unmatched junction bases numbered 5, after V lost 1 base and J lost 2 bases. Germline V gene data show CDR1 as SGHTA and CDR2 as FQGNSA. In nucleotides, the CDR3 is TGTGCCAGCAGCTTAGGATCACAGGGGCCCTACGAGCAGTACTTC. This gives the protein CASSLGSQGPYEQYF.

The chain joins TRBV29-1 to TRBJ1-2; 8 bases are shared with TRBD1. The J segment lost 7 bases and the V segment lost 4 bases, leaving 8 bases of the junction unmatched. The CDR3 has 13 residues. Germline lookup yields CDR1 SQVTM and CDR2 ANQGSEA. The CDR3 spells CSVGVQGARGYTF. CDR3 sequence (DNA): TGCAGCGTTGGAGTGCAGGGGGCGCGTGGCTACACCTTC.